Below, 9 T cell receptor beta chains from the same sample are listed, as sequenced in a study of T cell responses to AZD1222 COVID-19 vaccine. The repertoire was sequenced with immunoSEQ multiplex PCR; TCRdb's copy has only in-frame clones and lacks some. The data hold tens of thousands of clones, with approximately 80% observed a single time. The material sequenced was peripheral blood, taken on day 0 of AZD1222 vaccination. These receptors were collected from an adult in good health.

This chain uses TRBV19 with TRBJ2-1; D perhaps matches TRBD2 (5 bases). The CDR3 totals 13 residues. The V end was cut by 4 bases, the J end by 8 bases, with 12 bases between. Germline lookup yields CDR1 LNHDA and CDR2 SQIVND (reference sequence). For the CDR3, the DNA is TGTGCCAGTAGTAGCCCCTACGGGGATGAGCAGTTCTTC. Translation gives CASSSPYGDEQFF.

V gene TRBV19 combines with J gene TRBJ1-5; D uncertain. Trimming pared 4 bases from V and 7 bases from J, leaving 11 bases between. Germline values: CDR1 LNHDA, CDR2 SQIVND (reference sequence). This CDR3 has 13 residues. The CDR3 protein is CASSTDSWQPQHF. DNA of the CDR3: TGTGCCAGTAGTACTGACTCGTGGCAGCCCCAGCATTTT.

V gene TRBV11-2 combines with J gene TRBJ1-1; TRBD1 might be the D (5 bases). This CDR3 contains 15 residues. V was cut by 0 bases and J by 5 bases, with 13 bases left in between. CDR1 and CDR2 from the germline V gene are SGHAT and FQNNGV. In DNA form, the CDR3 reads TGTGCCAGCAGCTTAGAACGCAGGGTGGGAACTGAAGCTTTCTTT. Protein sequence: CASSLERRVGTEAFF.

The chain is built from TRBV12-3 or TRBV12-4 and TRBJ2-1; D remains ambiguous. Trimming left V 6 bases short and J 8 bases short, with 14 bases between. CDR3 size: 13 residues. Here the CDR3 reads CASRPTTGHEQFF. For the CDR3, the DNA is TGTGCCAGCAGGCCGACGACGGGCCATGAGCAGTTCTTC.

This chain's CDR3 is CASSLAPPGAGNQPQHF. The CDR3 DNA follows: TGTGCCAGCAGCTTAGCGCCCCCAGGGGCGGGTAATCAGCCCCAGCATTTT. V gene TRBV7-2 combines with J gene TRBJ1-5; TRBD1 is a possible D gene (6 bases). V was shortened by 0 bases and J by 4 bases, with 16 bases between the two germline ends. Germline CDR1 SGHTA, CDR2 FQGNSA. The CDR3 is 17 residues long. Based on the CDR3 plus reference TRBV7-2 and TRBJ1-5, the full variable domain is GAGVSQSPSNKVTEKGKDVELRCDPISGHTALYWYRQSLGQGLEFLIYFQGNSAPDKSGLPSDRFSAERTGGSVSTLTIQRTQQEDSAVYLCASSLAPPGAGNQPQHFGDGTRLSIL.

V is TRBV5-4 and J is TRBJ2-5; 15 bases match TRBD2. In germline, CDR1 is SGHNT, CDR2 YYREEE (reference sequence). The V segment lost 8 bases and the J segment 4 bases; nucleotides outside the gene matches: 18. CDR3 length equals 19 residues. Here the CDR3 reads CASHSVRTSGGASTETQYF. DNA of the CDR3: TGTGCCAGTCATAGCGTTCGGACTAGCGGGGGGGCCTCCACAGAGACCCAGTACTTC.

This rearrangement joins TRBV10-3 to TRBJ1-5, with a weak D call TRBD1 (5 bases). Trimming took 10 bases from V and 0 from J, leaving 13 bases between them. The CDR3 runs to 14 residues. Germline V gene lookup returns CDR1 ENHRY and CDR2 SYGVKD. CDR3 sequence reads: CATRGDYSNQPQHF. CDR3 coding DNA: TGTGCCACGAGGGGAGATTATAGCAATCAGCCCCAGCATTTT.

This chain uses TRBV24-1 with TRBJ1-4; 9 bases map to TRBD1. Looked up from germline, CDR1 is KGHDR and CDR2 is SFDVKD. The CDR3 extends over 20 amino acids. V lost 4 bases to trimming and J lost 0 bases; unmatched junction nucleotides: 14. The CDR3 DNA follows: TGTGCCACCAGTGACATCCTGGGACAGGGAAGGATTTCAACTAATGAAAAACTGTTTTTT. Protein product: CATSDILGQGRISTNEKLFF.

This chain links TRBV25-1 with TRBJ1-4, with D possibly matching TRBD1 (6 bases). The CDR3 runs to 14 residues. Trimming stripped 5 bases from V and 4 bases from J, with 11 bases between. The germline gives CDR1 MGHDK, CDR2 SYGVNS. CDR3 sequence: CASSRGGGNEKLFF. In nucleotides, the CDR3 is TGTGCCAGCAGTCGCGGGGGCGGTAATGAAAAACTGTTTTTT.